These T cell receptor beta chains were read from a single sample in a study of identical twins. TCRdb independently ran MiXCR on the 5' RACE reads; one entry per CDR3 protein. The sample has 1.5 million to 2 million distinct CDR3 sequences, around a third seen once. The sequencing sample was made of cord blood. These receptors were taken from a newborn girl in good health. Both conserved end residues are part of each CDR3. Fields, in order: D gene, clone size, J gene, V gene, CDR3 DNA, CDR3 protein. A D gene is named only where the DNA matches it firmly. Some rows have no size entry. The others give once, few or many, or a class for an expanded clone.

D: NA
size: few
J: TRBJ2-7
V: TRBV20-1
DNA: TGCAGTGCGGAAATTAGCTCCTACGAGCAGTACTTC
CDR3: CSAEISSYEQYF

D: NA
size: NA
J: TRBJ1-4
V: TRBV30
DNA: TGTGCCTGGAGTCAGGGAATCGGAGCTAATGAAAAACTGTTTTTT
CDR3: CAWSQGIGANEKLFF

D: NA
size: NA
J: TRBJ2-3
V: TRBV12-3/TRBV12-4
DNA: TGTGCCAGCAGCCTCCGACCTTCAAGCCCAGATACGCAGTATTTT
CDR3: CASSLRPSSPDTQYF

D: NA
size: many
J: TRBJ1-2
V: TRBV29-1
DNA: TGCAGCGTTGAAGATGACTATGGCTACACCTTC
CDR3: CSVEDDYGYTF

D: NA
size: few
J: TRBJ1-6
V: TRBV15
DNA: TGTGCCACCAGCAGAGAAGGGGTCCGATCACCCCTCCACTTT
CDR3: CATSREGVRSPLHF

D: NA
size: NA
J: TRBJ1-5
V: TRBV2
DNA: TGTGCCAGCAGTGATCTGGACCCCCCCAATCAGCCCCAGCATTTT
CDR3: CASSDLDPPNQPQHF

D: TRBD2
size: few
J: TRBJ2-3
V: TRBV7-8
DNA: TGTGCCAGCAGCTTAGCGCGACTAGCGGGGAGGACAGATACGCAGTATTTT
CDR3: CASSLARLAGRTDTQYF

D: TRBD2
size: NA
J: TRBJ2-1
V: TRBV2
DNA: TGTGCCAGCAGTGAAGAGCGGGAGTTGGAGCAGTTCTTC
CDR3: CASSEERELEQFF

D: TRBD2
size: few
J: TRBJ2-1
V: TRBV9
DNA: TGTGCCAGCAGCGTAGCTCCAGGCGGGGGAGTCTACAATGAGCAGTTCTTC
CDR3: CASSVAPGGGVYNEQFF

D: NA
size: many
J: TRBJ2-7
V: TRBV2
DNA: TGTGCCAGCAGCGGGGACTTGGCCTACGAGCAGTACTTC
CDR3: CASSGDLAYEQYF

D: NA
size: NA
J: TRBJ2-7
V: TRBV20-1
DNA: TGCAGTGCACTCCGGTTTGGCGGAGCCTACGAGCAGTACTTC
CDR3: CSALRFGGAYEQYF

D: TRBD2
size: NA
J: TRBJ2-7
V: TRBV20-1
DNA: TGCAGTGCTGACCGCGCTAGCGGGAGCCACGAGCAGTACTTC
CDR3: CSADRASGSHEQYF

D: NA
size: NA
J: TRBJ2-3
V: TRBV19
DNA: TGTGCCAGTATCGCGAGGGGCACAGATACGCAGTATTTT
CDR3: CASIARGTDTQYF

D: NA
size: NA
J: TRBJ2-1
V: TRBV10-3
DNA: TGTGCCACCGGGAGACAGGTTATGGAGCAGTTCTTC
CDR3: CATGRQVMEQFF

D: TRBD1
size: NA
J: TRBJ1-1
V: TRBV5-1
DNA: TGCGCCAGCAAACCGACAGGGGGCATGAACACTGAAGCTTTCTTT
CDR3: CASKPTGGMNTEAFF

D: NA
size: NA
J: TRBJ2-3
V: TRBV7-9
DNA: TGTGCCAGCAGCTCGATTCCGGGTCCCTTCCAGGGTGCTACGCAGTATTTT
CDR3: CASSSIPGPFQGATQYF